This TCR beta chain was documented in a study of T cells in Graves' hyperthyroidism and ophthalmopathy. Broader study findings: Ophthalmopathy was told apart from stable hyperthyroidism by a 13 V-J model.

It was RNA transcripts that yielded the amplified TCR beta CDR3 regions. With the HTBI primer set, the TCR CDR3 went through a first round of RT-PCR. In TCRdb, the multiplex PCR reads were re-called with MiXCR into one record per CDR3 protein. The sample has 600,000 or so distinct CDR3 sequences; roughly 46% are singletons. Trimming left V 7 bases short and J 0 bases short, with 19 bases between. CDR1 and CDR2 from the germline V gene are LNHDA and SQIVND (reference sequence). The length of the CDR3 is 17 residues. In its sample, this clonotype was seen once. The target antigen is unknown. The chain is built from TRBV19 and TRBJ1-5, with D uncertain. Sequenced sample: peripheral blood or thyroid tissue (not recorded which). The receptor was derived from a woman younger than 35 with Graves' hyperthyroidism. CDR3 in DNA: TGTGCCAGTAACTGGGCAGTACGGCGCGATAGCAATCAGCCCCAGCATTTT. Its translation: CASNWAVRRDSNQPQHF.